This T cell receptor (beta chain) was sequenced during a study of cytomegalovirus exposure and HLA in healthy donors. The study ran its PCR with 60 Vbeta and 13 Jbeta primers. The repertoire was sequenced with immunoSEQ multiplex PCR; TCRdb's copy has only in-frame clones and lacks some. The table has some 160,000 clones, roughly 82% seen once. This clone was recorded a few times. Its antigen is not identified. Germline values: CDR1 SGHRS, CDR2 YFSETQ. This CDR3 has 16 residues. The V segment lost 0 bases and the J segment 3 bases; nucleotides outside the gene matches: 7. Overall study findings and caveats: It was shown in a later analysis that HLA-associated TCR beta chains were more clonally expanded than other, equally common chains.

Sequencing was performed on PBMCs. This rearrangement joins TRBV5-1 to TRBJ2-7, with 9 bases fitting TRBD1. The clonotype comes from a woman aged 25 to 45 in good health and CMV-seronegative. CDR3 sequence (DNA): TGCGCCAGCAGCTTGGGGGGGACAGGGTTCTTCTACGAGCAGTACTTC. Translating it yields CASSLGGTGFFYEQYF. The complete variable domain, with remaining parts taken from reference TRBV5-1 and TRBJ2-7, reads KAGVTQTPRYLIKTRGQQVTLSCSPISGHRSVSWYQQTPGQGLQFLFEYFSETQRNKGNFPGRFSGRQFSNSRSEMNVSTLELGDSALYLCASSLGGTGFFYEQYFGPGTRLTVT.